The 24 T cell receptor beta chains listed next were all sequenced from one sample in a study of T-cell memory formation after mild COVID-19. TCRdb re-called the 5' RACE reads with MiXCR, one entry per CDR3 protein. The sample consists of just over 400,000 distinct CDR3 sequences, 23% of them appearing once. The material sequenced was PBMCs or a T cell subset sorted from them (not recorded which). Source of these receptors: an adult woman who had mild COVID-19 (a few samples of this study predate the infection). Cell type and time point are not known.

The chain couples TRBV6-5 to TRBJ1-2; TRBD1 might be the D (5 bases). Trimming stripped 7 bases from V and 4 bases from J, with 13 bases between. Germline CDR1 MNHEY, CDR2 SVGAGI. This CDR3 is built from 13 residues. CDR3 coding DNA: TGTGCCAGCACTAGGTCGGGGCTCTATGGCTACACCTTC. Amino acids: CASTRSGLYGYTF.

Only one count was recorded for this clonotype. The rearrangement links TRBV29-1 to TRBJ2-3, with a tentative D call TRBD2 (6 bases). The length of the CDR3 is 13 residues. In germline, CDR1 is SQVTM, CDR2 ANQGSEA. V was trimmed by 2 bases and J by 6 bases, leaving 12 bases between them. The CDR3 bases are TGCAGCGTTGAACGGACCCGGGGGGATACGCAGTATTTT. Protein: CSVERTRGDTQYF.

This clonotype showed up just a few times. V usage is TRBV5-1 and J usage is TRBJ2-2; tentatively, D is TRBD2 (5 bases). Germline-derived CDR1 and CDR2 are SGHRS and YFSETQ. The V end was cut by 1 base, the J end by 0 bases, with 13 bases between. The CDR3 is 17 residues long. The CDR3 bases are TGCGCCAGCAGCTTGTCTTCCGCGGGTACGAACACCGGGGAGCTGTTTTTT. This gives the protein CASSLSSAGTNTGELFF.

The CDR3 is CASSPGGSAGSYEQYF. CDR3 bases: TGTGCCAGCTCACCAGGAGGTTCGGCAGGGAGCTACGAGCAGTACTTC. The genes are TRBV18 and TRBJ2-7, with D possibly being TRBD1 or TRBD2 (5 bases each). The V end was cut by 2 bases, the J end by 3 bases, with 17 bases between. Germline V gene data show CDR1 as KGHSH and CDR2 as LQKENI. The CDR3 extends over 16 amino acids.

This clonotype was observed a few times. This chain links TRBV6-1 with TRBJ1-2, with D unclear. The CDR3 contains 18 residues. Per the germline V gene, CDR1 is MNHNS and CDR2 is SASEGT. The ends were cut back, 3 bases at V and 0 bases at J, with 20 bases in the middle. The CDR3 reads CASSDPSRWDRANYGYTF. The CDR3 DNA reads TGTGCCAGCAGTGATCCTAGCCGGTGGGATCGAGCTAACTATGGCTACACCTTC.

The genes are TRBV29-1 and TRBJ2-3; 10 positions match TRBD2. J gave up 2 bases and V 3 bases, and 5 bases lay outside the gene matches. This CDR3 comprises 15 residues. The germline gives CDR1 SQVTM, CDR2 ANQGSEA. In DNA form, the CDR3 reads TGCAGCGTTGATGGTAGCGGGGGGCTCACAGATACGCAGTATTTT. Protein sequence: CSVDGSGGLTDTQYF.

The chain joins TRBV18 to TRBJ1-2, with 8 nucleotides matching TRBD1. CDR3 length: 14 residues. Germline CDR1 is KGHSH and CDR2 is LQKENI. V was pared by 3 bases and J by 7 bases, with 7 bases of the junction left unmatched. The CDR3 sequence is CASSPVQGAVGYTF. The DNA for the CDR3 is TGTGCCAGCTCACCCGTCCAGGGGGCTGTTGGCTACACCTTC.

The J gene is TRBJ2-1, the V gene TRBV7-3, with 10 positions matching TRBD2. J lost 7 bases, V lost 3 bases, and 3 bases had no gene match. The V gene's germline CDR1 is SGHTA and CDR2 FQGTGA. The CDR3 contains 14 residues. CDR3 in amino acids: CASSFSGGSNEQFF. In nucleotides, the CDR3 is TGTGCCAGCAGCTTTAGCGGGGGGTCGAATGAGCAGTTCTTC.

This clonotype was counted only a few times. This chain links TRBV18 with TRBJ2-7, with 8 bases identical to TRBD1. Germline-derived CDR1 and CDR2 are KGHSH and LQKENI. The ends lost 3 bases at V and 7 bases at J; junction bases unmatched: 11. The CDR3 runs to 15 residues. CDR3 nucleotide sequence: TGTGCCAGCTCACCTTCCGGGACAGGCATACAAGAGCAGTACTTC. Its translation is CASSPSGTGIQEQYF.

This clonotype was counted a few times. This chain joins TRBV20-1 and TRBJ2-7; 8 bases map to TRBD2. The CDR3 consists of 14 residues. Looked up from germline, CDR1 is DFQATT and CDR2 is SNEGSKA (reference sequence). Trimming took 0 bases from V and 4 from J; bases not matched to a gene: 5. The CDR3 nucleotides read TGCAGTGCTAGAGAAGCGGGAGTCCCGTACGAGCAGTACTTC. It specifies CSAREAGVPYEQYF.

The V call is TRBV4-1, the J call TRBJ2-5, with a tentative D call TRBD1 (5 bases). The CDR3 is 15 amino acids. The germline V and J ends were trimmed by 3 bases and 2 bases, with 13 bases remaining between them. CDR1 and CDR2 from the germline V gene are MGHRA and YSYEKL. CDR3 DNA: TGCGCCAGCAGCCACTCACCGACAGAGCAAGAGACCCAGTACTTC. Amino acid sequence: CASSHSPTEQETQYF.

The V call is TRBV7-2, the J call TRBJ2-3; 9 bases agree with TRBD2. CDR3 length: 18 amino acids. Trimming cost V 5 bases and J 5 bases; bases outside gene matches: 17. The V gene's germline CDR1 is SGHTA and CDR2 FQGNSA. The CDR3 DNA sequence: TGTGCCAGCAGCCCACATCCAGGGGCTAGCGGGACCTTAGATACGCAGTATTTT. It translates to CASSPHPGASGTLDTQYF. Looking up the rest from reference TRBV7-2 and TRBJ2-3 gives the full variable domain: GAGVSQSPSNKVTEKGKDVELRCDPISGHTALYWYRQSLGQGLEFLIYFQGNSAPDKSGLPSDRFSAERTGGSVSTLTIQRTQQEDSAVYLCASSPHPGASGTLDTQYFGPGTRLTVL.

This clonotype was counted only a few times. This chain uses TRBV5-6 with TRBJ2-3, with unresolved D. Germline V lookup: CDR1 SGHDT, CDR2 YYEEEE. The CDR3 totals 15 residues. V lost 1 base, J lost 2 bases, and 11 bases lay in between. The DNA for the CDR3 is TGTGCCAGCAGCTTGAAATTAGTTTACACAGATACGCAGTATTTT. Translating it yields CASSLKLVYTDTQYF.

The chain couples TRBV12-3 or TRBV12-4 to TRBJ2-5, with D perhaps matching TRBD1 (7 bases). V lost 3 bases and J 0 bases, leaving 11 bases between the germline ends. The CDR3 consists of 15 residues. The CDR3 protein is CASSFGRGDQETQYF. The CDR3 DNA reads TGTGCCAGCAGTTTTGGCAGGGGGGACCAAGAGACCCAGTACTTC.

This rearrangement joins TRBV5-6 to TRBJ2-3; D remains unclear. This CDR3 has 12 residues. CDR1 and CDR2 (germline): SGHDT, YYEEEE. With 0 bases removed from V and 6 bases from J, the gap between germline ends came to 5 bases. The CDR3 nucleotides are TGTGCCAGCAGCTTGGCAGAGGATACGCAGTATTTT. It yields the protein CASSLAEDTQYF.

This clonotype was counted between two and nine times. The chain employs TRBV19 and TRBJ1-2, with no clear D. Trimming stripped 1 base from V and 5 bases from J, with 5 bases between. This CDR3 has 12 amino acids. CDR1 and CDR2 (germline): LNHDA, SQIVND (reference sequence). The CDR3 region has the DNA TGTGCCAGTAGTATAGCAGAGTATGGCTACACCTTC. Its translation is CASSIAEYGYTF. Filled out from reference TRBV19 and TRBJ1-2, the complete variable domain reads DGGITQSPKYLFRKEGQNVTLSCEQNLNHDAMYWYRQDPGQGLRLIYYSQIVNDFQKGDIAEGYSVSREKKESFPLTVTSAQKNPTAFYLCASSIAEYGYTFGSGTRLTVV.

This clonotype has just a few counts. Here the CDR3 DNA reads TGTGCCAGCAGCTCGCGGGGACAGGGTGATCAGCCCCAGCATTTT. Its protein product is CASSSRGQGDQPQHF. The rearrangement joins TRBV7-9 to TRBJ1-5; 9 nucleotides agree with TRBD1. This CDR3 region has 15 residues. From germline, CDR1 is SEHNR and CDR2 FQNEAQ (reference sequence). V lost 4 bases, J lost 5 bases, and 6 bases stayed unmatched.

The chain couples TRBV12-3 or TRBV12-4 to TRBJ2-7; 7 bases match TRBD1. With V trimmed by 6 bases and J by 3 bases, 8 bases remained unmatched. The CDR3 has 14 amino acids. DNA for the CDR3: TGTGCCAGCAGGCCGACAGGGAGAGTCTACGAGCAGTACTTC. Protein sequence: CASRPTGRVYEQYF.

CDR3 DNA sequence: TGTGCCAGCAGCACCCGGACTCACGGGGAGACTGAAGCTTTCTTT. Translation: CASSTRTHGETEAFF. The J gene is TRBJ1-1, the V gene TRBV7-8; D is unresolved. This CDR3 comprises 15 residues. V lost 5 bases to trimming and J lost 5 bases, with 18 bases between them. Per the germline V gene, CDR1 is SGHVS and CDR2 is FQNEAQ.

The rearrangement links TRBV24-1 to TRBJ2-5, with unresolved D. The CDR3 is 13 amino acids. Trimming took off 5 bases at V and 1 base at J, with 7 bases between the two ends. Germline CDR1 KGHDR, CDR2 SFDVKD. CDR3 DNA: TGTGCCACCAGTGGAAAATTCCAAGAGACCCAGTACTTC. It is translated as CATSGKFQETQYF.

This chain uses TRBV7-9 with TRBJ2-5; the D is unclear. The CDR3 is 12 residues long. V lost 5 bases to trimming and J lost 5 bases, with 9 bases between them. From germline, CDR1 is SEHNR and CDR2 FQNEAQ (reference sequence). CDR3 nucleotide sequence: TGTGCCAGCAGCCCTACGGCTGAGACCCAGTACTTC. Translated: CASSPTAETQYF.

Only a few counts were recorded for this clonotype. This chain uses TRBV12-3 or TRBV12-4 with TRBJ2-4, with D perhaps TRBD1 or TRBD2 (5 bases each). This CDR3 has 14 amino acids. The V end lost 6 bases, the J end lost 6 bases, and 15 bases lay between the germline ends. This CDR3 reads CASSGDRDRNIQYF. As DNA, the CDR3 is TGTGCCAGCAGCGGGGACCGGGACCGAAACATTCAGTACTTC.

The rearrangement joins TRBV12-3 or TRBV12-4 to TRBJ1-1; D is undetermined. The CDR3 runs 14 residues. The V end lost 3 bases, the J end lost 2 bases, and 10 bases lay between the germline ends. DNA of the CDR3: TGTGCCAGCAGTTTTTCCCTATCTAACACTGAAGCTTTCTTT. It yields the protein CASSFSLSNTEAFF.

The chain joins TRBV27 to TRBJ2-7; 9 positions match TRBD2. Germline CDR1 and CDR2: MNHEY and SMNVEV (reference sequence). The CDR3 extends over 15 amino acids. Losses at the gene ends were 3 bases for V and 1 base for J; bases not matched to a gene: 4. This chain's CDR3 is CASSLGAGGSYEQYF. The CDR3 DNA follows: TGTGCCAGCAGTTTGGGAGCGGGAGGTTCCTACGAGCAGTACTTC.